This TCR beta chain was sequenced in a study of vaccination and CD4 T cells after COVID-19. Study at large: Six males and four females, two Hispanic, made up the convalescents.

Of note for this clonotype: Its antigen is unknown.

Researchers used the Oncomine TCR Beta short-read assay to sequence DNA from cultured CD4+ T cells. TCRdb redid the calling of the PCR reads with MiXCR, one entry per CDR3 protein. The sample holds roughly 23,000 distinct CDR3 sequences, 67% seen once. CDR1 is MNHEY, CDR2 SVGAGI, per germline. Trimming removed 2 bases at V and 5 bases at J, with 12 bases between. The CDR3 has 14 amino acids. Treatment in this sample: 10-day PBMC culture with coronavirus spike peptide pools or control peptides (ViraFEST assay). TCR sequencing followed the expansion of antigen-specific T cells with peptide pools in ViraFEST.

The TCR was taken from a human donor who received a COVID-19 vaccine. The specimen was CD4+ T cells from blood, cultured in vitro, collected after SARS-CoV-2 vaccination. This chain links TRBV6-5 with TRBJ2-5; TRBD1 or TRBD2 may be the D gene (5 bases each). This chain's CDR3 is CASSYGDASETQYF. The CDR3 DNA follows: TGTGCCAGCAGTTACGGGGACGCTTCGGAGACCCAGTACTTC.